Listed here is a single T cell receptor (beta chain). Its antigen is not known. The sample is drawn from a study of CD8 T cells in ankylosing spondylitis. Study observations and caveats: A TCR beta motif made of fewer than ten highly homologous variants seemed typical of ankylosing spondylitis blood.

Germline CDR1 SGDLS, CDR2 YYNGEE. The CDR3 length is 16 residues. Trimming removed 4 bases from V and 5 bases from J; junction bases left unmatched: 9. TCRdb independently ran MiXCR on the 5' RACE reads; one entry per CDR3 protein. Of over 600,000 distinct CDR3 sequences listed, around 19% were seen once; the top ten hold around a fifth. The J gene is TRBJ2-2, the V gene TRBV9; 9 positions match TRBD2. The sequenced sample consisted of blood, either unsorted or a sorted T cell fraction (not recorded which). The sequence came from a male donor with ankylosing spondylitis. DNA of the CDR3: TGTGCCAGCAGCCCTCAGGGCGGACTAGCGACCGGGGAGCTGTTTTTT. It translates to CASSPQGGLATGELFF. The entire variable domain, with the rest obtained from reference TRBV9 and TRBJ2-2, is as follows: DSGVTQTPKHLITATGQRVTLRCSPRSGDLSVYWYQQSLDQGLQFLIQYYNGEERAKGNILERFSAQQFPDLHSELNLSSLELGDSALYFCASSPQGGLATGELFFGEGSRLTVL.